The sequence of this T cell receptor (beta chain) was determined in a study of T cell responses to AZD1222 COVID-19 vaccine. Notes on the study in general: Among those given AZD1222, only six were seropositive at baseline. It should be noted that donors were predominantly white British and more often female, and clonal diversity was possibly underestimated. With dominance at 160-218 and 743-854, vaccine-associated CD4 TCRs spanned spike.

It was second doses at about 4 or about 12 weeks that were pooled. Clones were read by immunoSEQ multiplex PCR, and TCRdb kept only the in-frame ones, dropping some. The table shows 140,000 or so clones, with about 90% occurring only once. V was trimmed by 6 bases and J by 3 bases, leaving 13 bases between them. This CDR3 is built from 14 residues. CDR1 KGHSH and CDR2 LQKENI come from the germline V gene. Regarding this clone: No antigen is known for it.

The chain is built from TRBV18 and TRBJ2-3; D may be TRBD1 (5 bases). The specimen was peripheral blood, collected 28 days after the second AZD1222 dose. This clonotype was sampled from an adult who received the AZD1222 COVID-19 vaccine. CDR3 in amino acids: CASSQAGKTDTQYF. In DNA form, the CDR3 reads TGTGCCAGCTCCCAGGCAGGGAAAACAGATACGCAGTATTTT.